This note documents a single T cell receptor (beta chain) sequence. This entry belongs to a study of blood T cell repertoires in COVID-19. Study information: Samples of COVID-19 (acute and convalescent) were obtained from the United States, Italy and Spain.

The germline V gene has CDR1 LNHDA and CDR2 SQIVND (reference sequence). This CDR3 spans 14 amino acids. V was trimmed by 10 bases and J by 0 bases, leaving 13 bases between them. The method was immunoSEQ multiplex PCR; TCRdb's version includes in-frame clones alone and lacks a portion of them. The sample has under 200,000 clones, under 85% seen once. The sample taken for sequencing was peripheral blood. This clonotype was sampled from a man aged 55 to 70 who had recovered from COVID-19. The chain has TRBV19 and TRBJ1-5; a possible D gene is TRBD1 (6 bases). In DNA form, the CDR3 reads TGTGCCACCAGGGGAGACTATAGCAATCAGCCCCAGCATTTT. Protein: CATRGDYSNQPQHF.